Shown below are 10 T cell receptor beta chains from a single sample sequenced in a study of vaccination effects on CD4 cells after COVID-19 (dated by TCRdb to the early 2020s). No cognate antigen is known for these TCRs. Library construction relied on the immunoSEQ multiplex PCR assay. The table was pulled from immuneACCESS by TCRdb, which kept in-frame rearrangements only. Such tables lose some clones; where checked, under half of the loss comes from unresolved V genes, and the rest has no known cause. Here the sample has about 52,000 clones; approximately 79% occur a single time. The ten largest clones represent about 6% of the sample. In the ViraFEST assay, PBMC were stimulated with viral peptide pools, and TCR sequencing was then used to find antigen-specific CD4+ T cell clonotypes based on their expansion. After around 10 days of culture, CD4+ T cells were isolated with the EasySep CD4+ T cell isolation kit. The absence of prior SARS-CoV-2 infection in healthy vaccine recipients was confirmed by negative nucleocapsid antibodies before and after vaccination.

Sequencing was performed on CD4+ T cells from PBMCs cultured with HCoV-OC43 spike peptides, taken before COVID-19 vaccination. The cell subset or site label corresponds to: HCoV-OC43 spike overlapping peptide pool stimulation. These receptors originate from a human donor who received a COVID-19 vaccine.

The V and J genes are TRBV6-6 and TRBJ2-1; possibly TRBD2 for D (6 bases). The V end was cut by 0 bases, the J end by 4 bases, with 13 bases between. The CDR3 is 16 amino acids. Germline CDR1 reads MNHNY; CDR2 reads SVGAGI (reference sequence). CDR3 protein: CASSYSFSGRYNEQFF. The CDR3, as DNA: TGTGCCAGCAGTTACTCGTTTAGCGGAAGATACAATGAGCAGTTCTTC.

The genes are TRBV3-1 (or the pseudogene TRBV3-2) and TRBJ2-1; D is perhaps TRBD2 (5 bases). There are 13 residues in the CDR3. The ends were cut back, 4 bases at V and 12 bases at J, with 16 bases in the middle. The germline CDR1 and CDR2 sequences are LGHDT and YNNKEL (reference sequence). Written as DNA, the CDR3 is TGTGCCAGCAGCCGAATCCGGGCGGGTACGCAGTTCTTC. It specifies CASSRIRAGTQFF.

The V call is TRBV7-9, the J call TRBJ2-5; possible D gene TRBD1, 5 bases. This CDR3 comprises 15 residues. Trimming cost V 2 bases and J 4 bases, with 14 bases left between them. Germline CDR1 is SEHNR and CDR2 is FQNEAQ (reference sequence). This chain's CDR3 is CASSLRRVSLETQYF. CDR3 bases: TGTGCCAGCAGCTTACGCAGGGTATCTCTAGAGACCCAGTACTTC.

The V call is TRBV28, the J call TRBJ2-7, with 7 bases identical to TRBD1. CDR3 length equals 14 residues. With 5 bases clipped from V and 1 base from J, the junction kept 5 bases outside the gene matches. Germline CDR1 MDHEN, CDR2 SYDVKM. CDR3 protein: CASSPGTVSYEQYV. The CDR3 region has the DNA TGTGCCAGCAGTCCCGGGACAGTATCCTACGAGCAGTACGTC.

The rearrangement links TRBV5-1 to TRBJ2-5, with 11 bases that match TRBD1. The CDR3 extends over 15 amino acids. V dropped 4 bases and J dropped 2; count of bases not matched to a gene: 4. The V gene's germline CDR1 is SGHRS and CDR2 YFSETQ. The CDR3 region has the DNA TGCGCCAGCAGCCTCCGGGACAGGGGGCAAGAGACCCAGTACTTC. Its translation: CASSLRDRGQETQYF.

This clone was recorded a few times. The gene calls are TRBV28 and TRBJ1-1, with D tentatively TRBD1 (5 bases). Germline lookup yields CDR1 MDHEN and CDR2 SYDVKM. V dropped 3 bases and J dropped 6 bases, with 8 bases sitting between them. The CDR3 has 12 amino acids. The CDR3 region is CASSLGVAEAFF. CDR3 nucleotide sequence: TGTGCCAGCAGTTTGGGGGTAGCTGAAGCTTTCTTT.

This clone was counted only a few times. This chain uses TRBV2 with TRBJ2-7; 11 positions agree with TRBD2. The J segment lost 6 bases and the V segment lost 1 base, leaving 5 bases of the junction unmatched. Germline V gene sequence: CDR1 SNHLY, CDR2 FYNNEI. The CDR3 has 15 residues. The CDR3 nucleotides read TGTGCCAGCAGTGAAGGGACTAGCGGGCGGCTCGAGCAGTACGTC. As protein: CASSEGTSGRLEQYV.

The genes are TRBV5-4 and TRBJ1-3, with D possibly matching TRBD1 (6 bases). V dropped 4 bases and J dropped 6 bases, with 17 bases sitting between them. The germline CDR1 and CDR2 sequences are SGHNT and YYREEE (reference sequence). The CDR3 contains 15 residues. In DNA, the CDR3 is TGTGCCAGCAGCCGAACGACAGGTCCAAAAAACACCATATATTTT. Its protein is CASSRTTGPKNTIYF.

V is TRBV10-2 and J is TRBJ1-4; D is unclear. There are 10 residues in the CDR3. Germline V lookup: CDR1 WSHSY, CDR2 SAAADI. V was trimmed by 6 bases and J by 7 bases, leaving 3 bases between them. The DNA of the CDR3 is TGCGCCAGCAGGTTTGAAAAACTGTTTTTT. This sequence encodes CASRFEKLFF.

V is TRBV7-3 and J is TRBJ2-1; the D is unclear. The V gene's germline CDR1 is SGHTA and CDR2 FQGTGA. The V end was cut by 2 bases, the J end by 7 bases, with 9 bases between. The CDR3 loop spans 13 amino acids. The CDR3 protein is CASSLAKWNEQFF. The CDR3 region has the DNA TGTGCCAGCAGCTTAGCGAAATGGAATGAGCAGTTCTTC. The full variable domain, completed using reference TRBV7-3 and TRBJ2-1, is GAGVSQTPSNKVTEKGKYVELRCDPISGHTALYWYRQSLGQGPEFLIYFQGTGAADDSGLPNDRFFAVRPEGSVSTLKIQRTERGDSAVYLCASSLAKWNEQFFGPGTRLTVL.